This T cell receptor (beta chain) is drawn from a study of blood T cell repertoires in COVID-19. Study-wide context: Italy, Spain and the United States were the sources of the convalescent and acute COVID-19 samples. T cells, B-cell-depleted T cells, or PBMCs supplied cDNA or gDNA.

In the source study's methods: Amplification from reference gene primers served as the basis for estimated nucleated cell counts. Measured with immunoSEQ multiplex PCR; TCRdb has only the in-frame clones, and not every one. D and trimming come from the DNA, and the V and J calls and clone size come from that table. Here the sample spans 97,000 or so clones, approximately 80% being singletons. The ends lost 4 bases at V and 7 bases at J; junction bases unmatched: 5. The CDR3 runs 16 residues. Germline loops: CDR1 SGDLS, CDR2 YYNGEE. The chain recombines TRBV9 with TRBJ2-2, with 15 bases fitting TRBD2. This receptor was taken from a man aged 55 to 70 with acute or convalescent COVID-19. The sequenced sample consisted of peripheral blood. CDR3: CASSIGLAGGNGELFF. As DNA, the CDR3 is TGTGCCAGCAGCATTGGACTAGCGGGAGGGAACGGGGAGCTGTTTTTT.